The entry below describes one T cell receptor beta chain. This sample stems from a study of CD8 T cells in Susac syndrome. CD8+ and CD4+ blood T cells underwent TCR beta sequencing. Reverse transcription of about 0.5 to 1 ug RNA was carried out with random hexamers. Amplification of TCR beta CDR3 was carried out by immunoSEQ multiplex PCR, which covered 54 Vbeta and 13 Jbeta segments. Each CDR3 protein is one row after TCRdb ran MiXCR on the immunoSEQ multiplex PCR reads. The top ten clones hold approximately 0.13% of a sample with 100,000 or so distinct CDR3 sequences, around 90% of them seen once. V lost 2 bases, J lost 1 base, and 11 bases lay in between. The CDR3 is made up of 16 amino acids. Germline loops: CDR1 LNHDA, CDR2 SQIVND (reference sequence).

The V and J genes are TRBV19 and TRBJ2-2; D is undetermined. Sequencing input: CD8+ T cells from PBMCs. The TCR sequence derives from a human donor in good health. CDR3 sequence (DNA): TGTGCCAGTAGTATAATGGCACGACAGAACACCGGGGAGCTGTTTTTT. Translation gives CASSIMARQNTGELFF.